The entry below describes one T cell receptor (beta chain). Its antigen is currently not known. Qualities for individual bases were not recorded, and no much larger clone is one base off. Receptor amplification or capture employed the immunoSEQ multiplex PCR assay. The table was pulled from immuneACCESS by TCRdb, which kept in-frame rearrangements only. Such tables lose some clones; where checked, under half of the loss comes from unresolved V genes, and the rest has no known cause. The sample records 65,000 to 85,000 clones, 90% to 95% of which are singletons. The biggest ten clones account for over 0.12% of the sample. This entry is derived from a study of T cell changes during pregnancy in multiple sclerosis (dated 2019 in TCRdb). At the level of the whole study: The study examined how the T cell repertoire changed over the course of pregnancy in women with multiple sclerosis.

The receptor comes from a female donor with multiple sclerosis, enrolled in a pregnancy study. Sample: CD4+ T cells from peripheral blood mononuclear cells, taken after pregnancy.

The CDR3 reads CAISPGGGTDTQYF. The sequenced DNA is TGTGCCATCAGCCCAGGGGGTGGTACAGATACGCAGTATTTT. The V and J genes are TRBV10-3 and TRBJ2-3; TRBD1 matches 7 bases in the middle. Ends trimmed: V by 6 bases, J by 3 bases; bases unmatched to a gene: 6. The cysteine opens and the phenylalanine closes a CDR3 of 14 amino acids. Kept here is only the CDR3 DNA, which spans 42 bases and is read in frame from base 1. CDR1 and CDR2, looked up from the germline V gene, are ENHRY and SYGVKD.